The 28 T cell receptor beta chains given below trace back to one sample, sequenced in a study of PD-1 blockade in classical Hodgkin lymphoma (dated by TCRdb to 2018 to 2020). The sample's time point label is to be understood as: cycle 4 day 1 (C4D1), after less than 7 weeks of nivolumab. Every trial patient had relapsed after autologous stem cell transplantation, and cohorts A, B and C differed in prior brentuximab vedotin exposure. The library was prepared using the immunoSEQ multiplex PCR assay. Drawn from immuneACCESS, this table holds only the in-frame rearrangements with V and J called that TCRdb kept. Clones are partly lost; checked studies trace under half to an unresolved V gene and leave the rest unexplained. The sample table holds several thousand clones, of which around 85% were seen once. Jointly, the top ten make up less than 35% of the sample. Sequencing was performed on peripheral blood mononuclear cells (PBMCs), taken before the fourth cycle of nivolumab. The receptors shown here come from a human donor with classical Hodgkin lymphoma.

This rearrangement joins TRBV27 to TRBJ2-7; 10 bases line up with TRBD1. The germline gives CDR1 MNHEY, CDR2 SMNVEV (reference sequence). The CDR3 loop spans 15 amino acids. The V gene end was trimmed by 2 bases and the J gene end by 5 bases; junction bases not matched to a gene: 6. The CDR3 reads CASSLVGTGAHEQYF. In nucleotides, the CDR3 is TGTGCCAGCAGTTTAGTTGGGACAGGGGCGCACGAGCAGTACTTC.

The rearrangement uses TRBV9 and TRBJ2-7; 7 nucleotides agree with TRBD2. The germline V gene has CDR1 SGDLS and CDR2 YYNGEE. CDR3 length equals 14 residues. J lost 3 bases, V lost 3 bases, and 6 bases had no gene match. CDR3 residues: CASSGASGYYEQYF. CDR3 DNA sequence: TGTGCCAGCAGCGGGGCTAGCGGCTACTACGAGCAGTACTTC.

J is TRBJ2-1 and V is TRBV9; D is uncertain. CDR3 length: 14 amino acids. Germline V gives CDR1 SGDLS, CDR2 YYNGEE. V was pared by 0 bases and J by 8 bases, with 12 bases between. CDR3 loop: CASSVGVGPDEQFF. CDR3 nucleotides: TGTGCCAGCAGCGTAGGGGTAGGACCCGATGAGCAGTTCTTC.

The chain uses TRBV11-2 and TRBJ1-2, with 7 bases lining up with TRBD1. Germline assignment: CDR1 SGHAT and CDR2 FQNNGV. Trimming took 6 bases from V and 2 from J; bases not matched to a gene: 6. This CDR3 region has 14 residues. CDR3 loop: CASRGGQPNYGYTF. The CDR3 region has the DNA TGTGCCAGCAGAGGGGGACAGCCAAACTATGGCTACACCTTC.

The V and J genes are TRBV7-9 and TRBJ2-2; 12 bases map to TRBD2. Germline V gene sequence: CDR1 SEHNR, CDR2 FQNEAQ (reference sequence). The CDR3 length is 17 residues. The junction had 5 bases not matched to a gene; V was cut back by 2 bases and J by 4 bases. The chain's CDR3 is CASSLRLAGVSTGELFF. The CDR3 DNA reads TGTGCCAGCAGCTTAAGACTAGCGGGAGTGAGCACCGGGGAGCTGTTTTTT.

The rearrangement uses TRBV19 and TRBJ1-5; a weak D match, TRBD1 (6 bases). The ends were cut back, 7 bases at V and 2 bases at J, with 15 bases in the middle. The length of the CDR3 is 15 residues. Per germline, CDR1 LNHDA and CDR2 SQIVND (reference sequence). Here the CDR3 reads CASIDWGAGNQPQHF. The CDR3 nucleotides read TGTGCCAGTATTGATTGGGGGGCAGGCAATCAGCCCCAGCATTTT.

The gene calls are TRBV28 and TRBJ2-5; TRBD1 aligns across 8 bases. Germline CDR1 and CDR2: MDHEN and SYDVKM. Unmatched junction bases numbered 9, after V lost 5 bases and J lost 1 base. CDR3 length equals 16 residues. CDR3 nucleotides: TGTGCCAGCAGTCCAACCCTGACAGGGGCCCAAGAGACCCAGTACTTC. Protein product: CASSPTLTGAQETQYF. Complete variable domain (other parts from reference TRBV28 and TRBJ2-5): DVKVTQSSRYLVKRTGEKVFLECVQDMDHENMFWYRQDPGLGLRLIYFSYDVKMKEKGDIPEGYSVSREKKERFSLILESASTNQTSMYLCASSPTLTGAQETQYFGPGTRLLVL.

This chain connects TRBV9 to TRBJ2-2; TRBD1 aligns across 10 bases. The CDR3 has 17 residues. The V gene end was trimmed by 0 bases and the J gene end by 7 bases; junction bases not matched to a gene: 9. CDR1 and CDR2 (germline): SGDLS, YYNGEE. The chain's CDR3 is CASSVGWDRGTDGELFF. CDR3 DNA: TGTGCCAGCAGCGTAGGGTGGGACAGGGGAACGGACGGGGAGCTGTTTTTT.

This chain joins TRBV29-1 and TRBJ1-1; 9 positions agree with TRBD1. The CDR3 covers 14 residues. Germline-derived CDR1 and CDR2 are SQVTM and ANQGSEA. V shed 5 bases and J 1 base; nucleotides not matched to a gene: 5. The DNA of the CDR3 is TGCAGCGTTTCTGCGGGACAGGGGAACACTGAAGCTTTCTTT. Its translation is CSVSAGQGNTEAFF.

Only one count was recorded for this clone. V usage is TRBV9 and J usage is TRBJ1-1, with unresolved D. The ends were cut back, 0 bases at V and 1 base at J, with 7 bases in the middle. This CDR3 spans 14 amino acids. Germline V lookup: CDR1 SGDLS, CDR2 YYNGEE. CDR3 in DNA: TGTGCCAGCAGCGTAGTAGCGTCGAACACTGAAGCTTTCTTT. Translating gives CASSVVASNTEAFF.

The chain carries TRBV21-1 and TRBJ1-5; no check of the table's D call, TRBD1, against the DNA was made. TRBV21-1 constitutes a pseudogene. The CDR3 covers 12 residues. The CDR3 is CARGQPDQPQHF. For the CDR3, the DNA is TGTGCCAGGGGACAGCCAGATCAGCCCCAGCATTTT.

The chain links TRBV21-1 to TRBJ2-5; the table's D call, TRBD1, was not checked against the DNA. TRBV21-1 is a documented pseudogene. CDR3 length equals 18 residues. The chain's CDR3 is CASSKWGKVRTGKETQYF. Here the CDR3 DNA reads TGTGCCAGCAGCAAATGGGGGAAGGTTAGGACAGGGAAGGAGACCCAGTACTTC.

This clone ranks as large (0.1 to 1%). The chain carries TRBV7-9 and TRBJ1-2; TRBD1 matches at 9 bases. Germline values: CDR1 SEHNR, CDR2 FQNEAQ (reference sequence). After removal of 5 bases from V and 6 bases from J, the junction contained 10 bases not matched to a gene. CDR3 size: 15 residues. The CDR3 reads CASSPGTGIYDGYTF. CDR3 coding DNA: TGTGCCAGCAGCCCTGGGACAGGGATATATGATGGCTACACCTTC.

The gene calls are TRBV19 and TRBJ2-3; 8 nucleotides line up with TRBD1. The CDR3 extends over 16 amino acids. V lost 3 bases, J lost 1 base, and 6 bases stayed unmatched. The germline gives CDR1 LNHDA, CDR2 SQIVND (reference sequence). CDR3 nucleotide sequence: TGTGCCAGTAGTATGGGCACAGGGGGAGGCACAGATACGCAGTATTTT. Its protein product is CASSMGTGGGTDTQYF.

The chain has TRBV19 and TRBJ1-5; D is unresolved. V was cut by 5 bases and J by 0 bases, with 20 bases left in between. The CDR3 is 18 residues long. Germline CDR1 and CDR2: LNHDA and SQIVND (reference sequence). CDR3 coding DNA: TGTGCCAGTAGTTTTAAAGGAGCAGGCCTGACTAGCAATCAGCCCCAGCATTTT. Encoded protein: CASSFKGAGLTSNQPQHF.

This rearrangement joins TRBV5-1 to TRBJ2-1; 10 bases are a match to TRBD2. V dropped 1 base and J dropped 8; count of bases not matched to a gene: 6. The CDR3 is made up of 15 amino acids. Per the germline V gene, CDR1 is SGHRS and CDR2 is YFSETQ. CDR3 sequence reads: CASSLTSGMGDEQFF. The CDR3, as DNA: TGCGCCAGCAGCTTGACTAGCGGGATGGGGGATGAGCAGTTCTTC.

This chain joins TRBV19 and TRBJ1-1; no definite D call. CDR1 LNHDA and CDR2 SQIVND come from the germline V gene (reference sequence). V lost 3 bases to trimming and J lost 5 bases, with 13 bases between them. The CDR3 has 14 residues. CDR3 coding DNA: TGTGCCAGTAGTATTTTACACCTGGGGACTGAAGCTTTCTTT. Amino acids: CASSILHLGTEAFF.

This rearrangement joins TRBV30 to TRBJ2-2; D not certain. CDR3 length: 11 amino acids. Germline CDR1 GTSNPN, CDR2 SVGIG (reference sequence). V was cut by 5 bases and J by 6 bases, with 7 bases left in between. CDR3 residues: CAWALAGELFF. The CDR3 DNA reads as TGTGCCTGGGCCCTCGCCGGGGAGCTGTTTTTT.

The chain uses TRBV2 and TRBJ2-3; D unclear. V was shortened by 3 bases and J by 6 bases, with 7 bases between the two germline ends. The CDR3 runs to 12 residues. Per the germline V gene, CDR1 is SNHLY and CDR2 is FYNNEI. CDR3 amino acids: CASSEWRDTQYF. CDR3 bases: TGTGCCAGCAGTGAGTGGCGGGATACGCAGTATTTT.

The chain employs TRBV5-1 and TRBJ1-1; 7 bases agree with TRBD1. The CDR3 runs to 14 residues. J lost 1 base, V lost 2 bases, and 2 bases had no gene match. Germline CDR1 is SGHRS and CDR2 is YFSETQ. CDR3 in DNA: TGCGCCAGCAGCTTACCAGGGGGGAACACTGAAGCTTTCTTT. Protein: CASSLPGGNTEAFF. The full variable domain, with the rest looked up from reference TRBV5-1 and TRBJ1-1, is KAGVTQTPRYLIKTRGQQVTLSCSPISGHRSVSWYQQTPGQGLQFLFEYFSETQRNKGNFPGRFSGRQFSNSRSEMNVSTLELGDSALYLCASSLPGGNTEAFFGQGTRLTVV.

The V gene is TRBV19, the J gene TRBJ2-7, with TRBD1 identical over 12 bases. Germline V gene lookup returns CDR1 LNHDA and CDR2 SQIVND (reference sequence). J lost 4 bases, V lost 4 bases, and 5 bases had no gene match. This CDR3 region has 15 residues. The CDR3 reads CASSRGQGAGYEQYF. DNA of the CDR3: TGTGCCAGTAGTAGGGGACAGGGGGCTGGATACGAGCAGTACTTC.

The chain has TRBV28 and TRBJ2-5, with 11 nucleotides matching TRBD1. The V segment lost 5 bases and the J segment 2 bases; nucleotides outside the gene matches: 10. CDR1 is MDHEN, CDR2 SYDVKM, per germline. The CDR3 extends over 17 amino acids. The CDR3 nucleotides are TGTGCCAGCAGTCACGGAGGACAGGGGGCGATTCAAGAGACCCAGTACTTC. It yields the protein CASSHGGQGAIQETQYF.

This chain connects TRBV28 to TRBJ1-4, with D unresolved. Germline CDR1 is MDHEN and CDR2 is SYDVKM. The CDR3 covers 12 residues. V lost 4 bases to trimming and J lost 4 bases, with 4 bases between them. CDR3 in amino acids: CASSSLNEKLFF. In DNA form, the CDR3 reads TGTGCCAGCAGTTCACTTAATGAAAAACTGTTTTTT.

The V call is TRBV5-4, the J call TRBJ2-1; D is uncertain. The CDR3 totals 14 residues. CDR1 SGHNT and CDR2 YYREEE come from the germline V gene (reference sequence). V dropped 1 base and J dropped 7 bases, with 12 bases sitting between them. CDR3 DNA sequence: TGTGCCAGCAGCTTGACCTTTCGGGTGAATGAGCAGTTCTTC. This sequence encodes CASSLTFRVNEQFF.

This clone was recorded only once. The chain links TRBV21-1 to TRBJ1-4; the table's TRBD1 call for D was not verified on the DNA. TRBV21-1 is listed as a pseudogene. This CDR3 region has 13 residues. The CDR3 loop is CASSRDRDEKLFF. CDR3 nucleotides: TGTGCCAGCAGCAGGGACAGGGACGAAAAACTGTTTTTT.

The chain recombines TRBV7-6 with TRBJ1-1; D gene uncertain. The length of the CDR3 is 16 residues. The germline gives CDR1 SGHVS, CDR2 FNYEAQ. V was trimmed by 1 base and J by 3 bases, leaving 15 bases between them. CDR3 sequence (DNA): TGTGCCAGCAGCTTAGGGGGTGGAGGGTTGGACACTGAAGCTTTCTTT. Protein product: CASSLGGGGLDTEAFF.

The gene calls are TRBV18 and TRBJ1-5; D might be TRBD1 (5 bases). The CDR3 covers 15 residues. From germline, CDR1 is KGHSH and CDR2 LQKENI. V lost 1 base to trimming and J lost 0 bases, with 7 bases between them. CDR3 in amino acids: CASSPQGISNQPQHF. DNA for the CDR3: TGTGCCAGCTCACCACAGGGGATTAGCAATCAGCCCCAGCATTTT.

The chain couples TRBV5-4 to TRBJ2-3; 7 bases align to TRBD2. This CDR3 has 15 amino acids. The V gene end was trimmed by 5 bases and the J gene end by 4 bases; junction bases not matched to a gene: 10. Germline V CDR1 and CDR2: SGHNT, YYREEE (reference sequence). Written as DNA, the CDR3 is TGTGCCAGCAGGCCGACCGGGACTACGGCAGATACGCAGTATTTT. Protein sequence: CASRPTGTTADTQYF.